This T cell receptor (beta chain) appears in the sequencing data of a study of blood T cell repertoires in COVID-19. Overall study context: Sources were T cells, B-cell-depleted T cells, or PBMCs; the material itself was cDNA or gDNA.

This clone was seen just once. The CDR3 has 14 amino acids. V lost 2 bases, J lost 11 bases, and 16 bases lay in between. CDR1 and CDR2 from the germline V gene are SNHLY and FYNNEI. Authors' processing steps: Reference gene primers were amplified, and this amplification served to estimate nucleated cell counts. Profiled with immunoSEQ multiplex PCR; TCRdb holds only in-frame clones, not every one. V, J and clone size are taken as reported in that table, and D and trimming were inferred from the DNA itself. The data show about 170,000 clones, with approximately 84% seen just once and 2.5% to 3% held by the top ten. Enrolled during active infection, Seattle patients were then followed longitudinally.

The source of this sequence is a woman older than 75 with COVID-19, enrolled during active disease. Sequenced: peripheral blood. This chain uses TRBV2 with TRBJ2-1; no clear D. CDR3 bases: TGTGCCAGCAGTGAAATCCCCCTAGGTCACAAGCAGTTCTTC. Protein sequence: CASSEIPLGHKQFF.